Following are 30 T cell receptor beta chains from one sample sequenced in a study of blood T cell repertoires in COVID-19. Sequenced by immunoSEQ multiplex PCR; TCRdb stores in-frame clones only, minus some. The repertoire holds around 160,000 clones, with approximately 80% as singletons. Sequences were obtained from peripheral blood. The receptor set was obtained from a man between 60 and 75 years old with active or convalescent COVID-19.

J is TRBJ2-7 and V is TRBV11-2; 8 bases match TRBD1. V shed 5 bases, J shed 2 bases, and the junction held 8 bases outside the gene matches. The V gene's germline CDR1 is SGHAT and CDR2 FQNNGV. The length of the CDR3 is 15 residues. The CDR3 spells CASSPSNRGAYEQYF. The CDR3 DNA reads TGTGCCAGCAGCCCGTCTAACAGGGGGGCCTACGAGCAGTACTTC.

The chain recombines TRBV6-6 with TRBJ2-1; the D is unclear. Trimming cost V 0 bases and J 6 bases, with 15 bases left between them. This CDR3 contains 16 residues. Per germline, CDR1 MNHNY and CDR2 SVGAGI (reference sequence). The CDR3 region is CASSYSRAPPGNEQFF. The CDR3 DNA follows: TGTGCCAGCAGTTACTCCAGAGCCCCGCCAGGCAATGAGCAGTTCTTC.

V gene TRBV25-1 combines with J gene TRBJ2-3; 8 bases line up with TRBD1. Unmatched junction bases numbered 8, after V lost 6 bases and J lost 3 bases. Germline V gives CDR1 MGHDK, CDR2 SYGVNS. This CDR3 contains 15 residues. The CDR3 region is CASRRQGAITDTQYF. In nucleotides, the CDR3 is TGTGCCAGCAGAAGGCAGGGGGCAATAACAGATACGCAGTATTTT.

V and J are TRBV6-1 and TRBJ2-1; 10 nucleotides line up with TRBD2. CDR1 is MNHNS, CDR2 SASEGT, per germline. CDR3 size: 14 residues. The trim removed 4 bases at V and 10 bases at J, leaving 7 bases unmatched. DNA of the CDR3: TGTGCCAGCAGTGCCTACCTAGCGGGAGAGGAGCAGTTCTTC. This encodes CASSAYLAGEEQFF.

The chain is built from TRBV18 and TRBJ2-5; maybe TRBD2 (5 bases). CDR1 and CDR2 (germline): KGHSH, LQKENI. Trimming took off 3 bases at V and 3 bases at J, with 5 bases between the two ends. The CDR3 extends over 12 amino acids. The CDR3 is CASSPGEETQYF. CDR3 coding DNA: TGTGCCAGCTCACCCGGGGAAGAGACCCAGTACTTC. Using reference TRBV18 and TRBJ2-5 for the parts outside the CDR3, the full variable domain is NAGVMQNPRHLVRRRGQEARLRCSPMKGHSHVYWYRQLPEEGLKFMVYLQKENIIDESGMPKERFSAEFPKEGPSILRIQQVVRGDSAAYFCASSPGEETQYFGPGTRLLVL.

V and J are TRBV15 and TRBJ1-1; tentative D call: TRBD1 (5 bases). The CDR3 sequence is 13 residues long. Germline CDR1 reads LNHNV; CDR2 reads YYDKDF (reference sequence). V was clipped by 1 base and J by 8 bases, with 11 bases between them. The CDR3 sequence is CATSRVKGQEAFF. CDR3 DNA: TGTGCCACCAGCAGAGTCAAAGGACAAGAAGCTTTCTTT.

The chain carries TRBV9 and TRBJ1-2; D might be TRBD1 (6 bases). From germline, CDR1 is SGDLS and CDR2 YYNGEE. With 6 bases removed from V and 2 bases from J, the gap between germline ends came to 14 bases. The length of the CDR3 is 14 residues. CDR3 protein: CASNNREGNYGYTF. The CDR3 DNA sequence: TGTGCCAGCAATAACAGGGAAGGCAACTATGGCTACACCTTC. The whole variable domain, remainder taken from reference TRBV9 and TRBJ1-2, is DSGVTQTPKHLITATGQRVTLRCSPRSGDLSVYWYQQSLDQGLQFLIQYYNGEERAKGNILERFSAQQFPDLHSELNLSSLELGDSALYFCASNNREGNYGYTFGSGTRLTVV.

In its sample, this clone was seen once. CDR3 nucleotide sequence: TGTGCCAGCAGCCAAGATCTATCGAGCGTCACCTACGAGCAGTACTTC. This encodes CASSQDLSSVTYEQYF. This chain uses TRBV3-1 (or the pseudogene TRBV3-2) with TRBJ2-7; D is ambiguous. Trimming shortened V by 0 bases and J by 2 bases, and 14 bases separated the two germline ends. Germline V gene lookup returns CDR1 LGHDT and CDR2 YNNKEL (reference sequence). There are 16 residues in the CDR3.

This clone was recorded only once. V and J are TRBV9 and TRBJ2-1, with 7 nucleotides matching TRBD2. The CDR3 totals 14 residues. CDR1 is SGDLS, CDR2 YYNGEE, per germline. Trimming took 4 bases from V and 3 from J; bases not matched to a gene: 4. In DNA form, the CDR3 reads TGTGCCAGCAGCTTAAGCGGGAACTACAATGAGCAGTTCTTC. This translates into CASSLSGNYNEQFF.

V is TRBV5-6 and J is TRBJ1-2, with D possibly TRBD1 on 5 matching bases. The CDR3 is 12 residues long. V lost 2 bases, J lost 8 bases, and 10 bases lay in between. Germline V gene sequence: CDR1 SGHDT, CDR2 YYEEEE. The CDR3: CASSLFRTGYTF. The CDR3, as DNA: TGTGCCAGCAGCTTATTTAGGACAGGCTACACCTTC.

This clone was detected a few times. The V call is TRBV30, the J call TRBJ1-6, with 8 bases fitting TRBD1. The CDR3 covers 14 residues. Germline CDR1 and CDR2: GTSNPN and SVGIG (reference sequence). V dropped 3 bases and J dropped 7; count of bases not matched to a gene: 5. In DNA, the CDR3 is TGTGCCTGGAGAGAGACAGGGGTGAATTCACCCCTCCACTTT. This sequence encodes CAWRETGVNSPLHF.

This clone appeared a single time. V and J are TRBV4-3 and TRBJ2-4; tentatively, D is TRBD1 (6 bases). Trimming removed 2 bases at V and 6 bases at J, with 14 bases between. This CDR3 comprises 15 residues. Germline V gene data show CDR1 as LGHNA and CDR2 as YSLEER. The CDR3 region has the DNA TGCGCCAGCAGCCAATATCATACAGGGCTAAACATTCAGTACTTC. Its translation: CASSQYHTGLNIQYF.

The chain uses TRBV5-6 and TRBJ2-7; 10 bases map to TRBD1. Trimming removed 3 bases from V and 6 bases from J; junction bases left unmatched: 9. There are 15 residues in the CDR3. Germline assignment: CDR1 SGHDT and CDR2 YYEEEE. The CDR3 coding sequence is TGTGCCAGCAGCTCGACCGGGACAGGGGTGGGCGAGCAGTACTTC. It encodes CASSSTGTGVGEQYF.

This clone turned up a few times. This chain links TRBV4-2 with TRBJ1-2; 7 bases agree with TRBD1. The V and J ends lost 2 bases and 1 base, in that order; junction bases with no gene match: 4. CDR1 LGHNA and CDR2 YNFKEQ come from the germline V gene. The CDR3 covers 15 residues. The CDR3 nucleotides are TGTGCCAGCAGCCAATCCACAGGGGATAACTATGGCTACACCTTC. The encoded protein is CASSQSTGDNYGYTF.

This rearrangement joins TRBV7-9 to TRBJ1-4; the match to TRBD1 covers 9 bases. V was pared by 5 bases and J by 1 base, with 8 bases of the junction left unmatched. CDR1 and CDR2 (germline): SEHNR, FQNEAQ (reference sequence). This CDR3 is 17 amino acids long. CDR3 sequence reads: CASSPPDRGITNEKLFF. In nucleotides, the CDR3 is TGTGCCAGCAGCCCCCCCGACAGGGGGATAACTAATGAAAAACTGTTTTTT. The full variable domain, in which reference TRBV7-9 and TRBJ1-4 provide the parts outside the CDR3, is DTGVSQNPRHKITKRGQNVTFRCDPISEHNRLYWYRQTLGQGPEFLTYFQNEAQLEKSRLLSDRFSAERPKGSFSTLEIQRTEQGDSAMYLCASSPPDRGITNEKLFFGSGTQLSVL.

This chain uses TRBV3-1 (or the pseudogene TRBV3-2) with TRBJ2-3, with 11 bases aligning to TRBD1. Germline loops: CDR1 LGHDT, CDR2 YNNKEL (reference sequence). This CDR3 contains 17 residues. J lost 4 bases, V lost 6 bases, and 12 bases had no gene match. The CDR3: CASRQLGGDRGADTQYF. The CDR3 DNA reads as TGTGCCAGCAGACAGCTCGGGGGGGACAGGGGGGCAGATACGCAGTATTTT.

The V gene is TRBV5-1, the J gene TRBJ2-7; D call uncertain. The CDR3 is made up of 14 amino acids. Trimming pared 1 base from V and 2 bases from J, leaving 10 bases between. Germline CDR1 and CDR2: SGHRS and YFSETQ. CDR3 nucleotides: TGCGCCAGCAGCTTGTACCAGAAAACCTACGAGCAGTACTTC. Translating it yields CASSLYQKTYEQYF.

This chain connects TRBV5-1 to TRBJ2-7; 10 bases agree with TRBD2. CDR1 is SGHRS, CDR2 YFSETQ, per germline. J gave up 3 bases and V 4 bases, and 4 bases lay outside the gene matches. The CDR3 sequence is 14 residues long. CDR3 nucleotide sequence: TGCGCCAGCAGCCCGGTAGCGGGAGGCTACGAGCAGTACTTC. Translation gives CASSPVAGGYEQYF.

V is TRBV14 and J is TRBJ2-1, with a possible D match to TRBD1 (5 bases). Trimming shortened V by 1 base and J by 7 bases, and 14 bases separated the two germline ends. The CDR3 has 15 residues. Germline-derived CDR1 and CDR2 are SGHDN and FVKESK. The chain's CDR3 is CASSQARAPRNEQFF. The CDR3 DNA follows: TGTGCCAGCAGCCAAGCCAGGGCCCCTCGTAATGAGCAGTTCTTC.

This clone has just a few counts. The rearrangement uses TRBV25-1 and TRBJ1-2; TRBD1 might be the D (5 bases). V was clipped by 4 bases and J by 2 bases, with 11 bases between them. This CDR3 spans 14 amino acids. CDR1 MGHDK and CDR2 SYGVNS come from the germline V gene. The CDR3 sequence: CASSGPGGNYGYTF. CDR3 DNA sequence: TGTGCCAGCAGTGGCCCGGGGGGGAACTATGGCTACACCTTC.

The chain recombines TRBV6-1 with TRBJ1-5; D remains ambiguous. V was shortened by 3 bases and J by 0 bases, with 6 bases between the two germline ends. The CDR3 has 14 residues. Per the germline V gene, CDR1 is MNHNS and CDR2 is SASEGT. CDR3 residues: CASSETLSNQPQHF. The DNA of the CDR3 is TGTGCCAGCAGTGAGACACTTAGCAATCAGCCCCAGCATTTT.

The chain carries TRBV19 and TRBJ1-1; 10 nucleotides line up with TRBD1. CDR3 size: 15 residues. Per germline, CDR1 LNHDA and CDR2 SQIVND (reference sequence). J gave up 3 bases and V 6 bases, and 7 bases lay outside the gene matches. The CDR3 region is CASRDRGRGDTEAFF. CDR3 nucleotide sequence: TGTGCCAGTAGAGACAGGGGGCGCGGGGACACTGAAGCTTTCTTT.

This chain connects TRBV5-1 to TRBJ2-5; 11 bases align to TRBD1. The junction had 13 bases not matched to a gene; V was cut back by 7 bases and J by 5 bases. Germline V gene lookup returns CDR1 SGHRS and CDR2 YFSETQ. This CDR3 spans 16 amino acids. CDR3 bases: TGCGCCAGCTCCCCCGGGACAGGGGGGGGCTGGGAGACCCAGTACTTC. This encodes CASSPGTGGGWETQYF.

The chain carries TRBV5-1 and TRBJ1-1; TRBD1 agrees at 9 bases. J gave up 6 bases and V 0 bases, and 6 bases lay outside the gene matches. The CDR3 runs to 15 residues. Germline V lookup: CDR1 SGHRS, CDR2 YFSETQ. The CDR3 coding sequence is TGCGCCAGCAGCTTGGGCCGGGGACAGGGAGCTGAAGCTTTCTTT. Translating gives CASSLGRGQGAEAFF. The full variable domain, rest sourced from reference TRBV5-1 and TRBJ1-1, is KAGVTQTPRYLIKTRGQQVTLSCSPISGHRSVSWYQQTPGQGLQFLFEYFSETQRNKGNFPGRFSGRQFSNSRSEMNVSTLELGDSALYLCASSLGRGQGAEAFFGQGTRLTVV.

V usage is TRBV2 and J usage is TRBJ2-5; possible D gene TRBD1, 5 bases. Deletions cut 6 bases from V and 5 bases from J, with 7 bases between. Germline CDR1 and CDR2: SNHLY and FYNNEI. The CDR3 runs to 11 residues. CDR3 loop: CASRGVETQYF. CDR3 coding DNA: TGTGCCAGCAGAGGGGTGGAGACCCAGTACTTC.

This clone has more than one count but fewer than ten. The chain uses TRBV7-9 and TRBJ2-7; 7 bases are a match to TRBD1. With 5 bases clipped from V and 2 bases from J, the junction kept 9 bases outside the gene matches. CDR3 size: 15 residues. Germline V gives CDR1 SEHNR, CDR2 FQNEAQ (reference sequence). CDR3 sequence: CASSLGGQAPYEQYF. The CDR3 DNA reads TGTGCCAGCAGCCTAGGTGGACAGGCGCCCTACGAGCAGTACTTC.

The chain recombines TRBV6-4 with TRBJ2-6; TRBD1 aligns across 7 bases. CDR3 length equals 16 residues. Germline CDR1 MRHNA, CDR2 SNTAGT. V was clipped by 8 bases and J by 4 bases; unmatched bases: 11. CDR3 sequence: CASVDRPKGGANVLTF. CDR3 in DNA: TGTGCCAGCGTGGACAGGCCTAAAGGGGGGGCCAACGTCCTGACTTTC.

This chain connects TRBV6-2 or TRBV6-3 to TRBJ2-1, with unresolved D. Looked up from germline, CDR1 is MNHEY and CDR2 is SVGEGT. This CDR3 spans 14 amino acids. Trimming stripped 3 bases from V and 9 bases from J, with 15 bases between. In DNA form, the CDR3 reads TGTGCCAGCAGTTATTCTACAGCTATCGGTGAGCAGTTCTTC. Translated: CASSYSTAIGEQFF.

The CDR3 DNA is TGTGCCAGCAGCGTAGAAGGCAGGGAAGCTTTCTTT. It translates to CASSVEGREAFF. This sequence joins TRBV9 and TRBJ1-1; unclear D gene. V was clipped by 0 bases and J by 8 bases, with 8 bases between them. Germline V gene data show CDR1 as SGDLS and CDR2 as YYNGEE. The CDR3 has 12 residues.

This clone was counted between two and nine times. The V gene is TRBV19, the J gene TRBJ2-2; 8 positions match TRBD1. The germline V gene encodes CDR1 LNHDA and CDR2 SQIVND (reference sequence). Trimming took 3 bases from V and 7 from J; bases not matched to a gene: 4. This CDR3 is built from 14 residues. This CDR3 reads CASSIQGAGGELFF. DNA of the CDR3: TGTGCCAGTAGTATCCAGGGGGCAGGCGGGGAGCTGTTTTTT.